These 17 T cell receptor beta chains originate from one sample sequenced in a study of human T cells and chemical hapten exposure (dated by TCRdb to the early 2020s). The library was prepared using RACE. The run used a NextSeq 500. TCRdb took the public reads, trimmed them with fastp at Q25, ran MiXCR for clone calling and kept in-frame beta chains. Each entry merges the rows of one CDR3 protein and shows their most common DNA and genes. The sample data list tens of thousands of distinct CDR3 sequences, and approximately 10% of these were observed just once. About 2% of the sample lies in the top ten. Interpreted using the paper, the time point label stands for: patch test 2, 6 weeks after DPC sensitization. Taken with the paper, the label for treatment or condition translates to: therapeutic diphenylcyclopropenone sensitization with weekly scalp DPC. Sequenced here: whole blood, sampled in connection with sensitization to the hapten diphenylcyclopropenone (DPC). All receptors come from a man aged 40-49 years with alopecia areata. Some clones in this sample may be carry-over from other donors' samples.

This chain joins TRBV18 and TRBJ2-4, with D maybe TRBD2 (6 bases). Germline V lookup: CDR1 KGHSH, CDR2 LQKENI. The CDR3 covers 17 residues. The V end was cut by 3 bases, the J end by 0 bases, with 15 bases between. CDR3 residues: CASSPLREEGAKNIQYF. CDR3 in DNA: TGTGCCAGCTCACCCCTGCGGGAAGAAGGAGCCAAAAACATTCAGTACTTC.

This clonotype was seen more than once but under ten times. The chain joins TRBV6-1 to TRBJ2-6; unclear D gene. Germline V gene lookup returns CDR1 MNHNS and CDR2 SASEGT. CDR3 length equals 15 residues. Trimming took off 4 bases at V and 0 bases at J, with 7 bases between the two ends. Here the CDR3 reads CASSGFPSGANVLTF. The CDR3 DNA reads TGTGCCAGCAGTGGTTTTCCCTCTGGGGCCAACGTCCTGACTTTC.

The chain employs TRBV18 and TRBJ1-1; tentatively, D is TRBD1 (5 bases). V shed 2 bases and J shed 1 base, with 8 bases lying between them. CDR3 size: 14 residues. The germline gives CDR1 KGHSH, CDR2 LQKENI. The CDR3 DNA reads TGTGCCAGCTCACCAATGGGGCCGAACACTGAAGCTTTCTTT. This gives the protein CASSPMGPNTEAFF.

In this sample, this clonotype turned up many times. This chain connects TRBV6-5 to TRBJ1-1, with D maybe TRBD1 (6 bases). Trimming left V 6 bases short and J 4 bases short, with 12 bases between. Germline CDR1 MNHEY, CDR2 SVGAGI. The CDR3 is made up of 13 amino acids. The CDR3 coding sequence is TGTGCCAGCAGAGAACAGGGTTCCACTGAAGCTTTCTTT. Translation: CASREQGSTEAFF.

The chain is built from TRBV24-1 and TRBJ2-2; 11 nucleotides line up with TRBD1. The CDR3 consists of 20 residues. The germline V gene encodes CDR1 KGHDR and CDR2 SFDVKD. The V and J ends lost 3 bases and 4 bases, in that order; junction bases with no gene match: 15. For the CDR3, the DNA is TGTGCCACCAGTGATAGCCCGGGACAGGGGGTCCTCCGGGTCACCGGGGAGCTGTTTTTT. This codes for CATSDSPGQGVLRVTGELFF.

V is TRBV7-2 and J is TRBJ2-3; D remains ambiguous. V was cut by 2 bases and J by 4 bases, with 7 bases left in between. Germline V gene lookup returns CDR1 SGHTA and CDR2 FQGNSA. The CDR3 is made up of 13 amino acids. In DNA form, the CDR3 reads TGTGCCAGCAGCTTAATGGCAGCAGATACGCAGTATTTT. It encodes CASSLMAADTQYF.

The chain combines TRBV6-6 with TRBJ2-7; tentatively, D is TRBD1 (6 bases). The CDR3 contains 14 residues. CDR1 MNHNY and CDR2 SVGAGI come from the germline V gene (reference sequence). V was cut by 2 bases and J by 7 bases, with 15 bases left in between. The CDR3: CASSYALGAEEQYV. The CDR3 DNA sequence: TGTGCCAGCAGTTACGCGTTGGGGGCGGAAGAGCAGTACGTC.

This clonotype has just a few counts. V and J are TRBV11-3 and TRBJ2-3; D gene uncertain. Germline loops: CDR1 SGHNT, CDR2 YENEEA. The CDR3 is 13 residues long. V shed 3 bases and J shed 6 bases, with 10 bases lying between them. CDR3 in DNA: TGTGCCAGCAGCTTGCGGTTTAAGGATACGCAGTATTTT. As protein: CASSLRFKDTQYF.

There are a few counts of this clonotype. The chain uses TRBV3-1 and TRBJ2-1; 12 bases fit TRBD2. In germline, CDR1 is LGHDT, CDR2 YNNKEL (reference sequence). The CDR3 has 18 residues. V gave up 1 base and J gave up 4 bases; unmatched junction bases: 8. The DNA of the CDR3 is TGTGCCAGCAGCCAAGGGCTAGCGGGAGGGTTTCTATACAATGAGCAGTTCTTC. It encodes CASSQGLAGGFLYNEQFF.

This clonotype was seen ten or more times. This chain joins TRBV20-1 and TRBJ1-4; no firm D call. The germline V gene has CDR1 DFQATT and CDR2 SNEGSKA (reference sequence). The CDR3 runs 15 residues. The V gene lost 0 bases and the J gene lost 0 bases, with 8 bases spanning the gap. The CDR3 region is CSARDPAATNEKLFF. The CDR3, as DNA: TGCAGTGCTAGAGATCCCGCTGCAACTAATGAAAAACTGTTTTTT.

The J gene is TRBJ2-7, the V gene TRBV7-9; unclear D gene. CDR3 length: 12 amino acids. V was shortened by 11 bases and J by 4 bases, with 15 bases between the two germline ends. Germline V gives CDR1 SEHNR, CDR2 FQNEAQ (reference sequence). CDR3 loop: CALGDGSYEQYF. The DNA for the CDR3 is TGTGCCCTCGGTGACGGATCTTACGAGCAGTACTTC.

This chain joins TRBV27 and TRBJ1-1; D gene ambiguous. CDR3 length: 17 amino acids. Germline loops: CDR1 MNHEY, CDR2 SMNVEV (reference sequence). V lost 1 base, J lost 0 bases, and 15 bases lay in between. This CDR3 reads CASSLLGLREMNTEAFF. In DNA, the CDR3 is TGTGCCAGCAGTTTATTAGGGTTGCGGGAAATGAACACTGAAGCTTTCTTT.

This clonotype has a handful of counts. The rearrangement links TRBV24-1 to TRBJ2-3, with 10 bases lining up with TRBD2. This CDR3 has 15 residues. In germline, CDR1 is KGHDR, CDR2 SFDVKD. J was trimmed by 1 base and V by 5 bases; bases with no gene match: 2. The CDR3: CATSAGTSGTDTQYF. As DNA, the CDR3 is TGTGCCACCAGTGCTGGGACTAGCGGCACAGATACGCAGTATTTT.

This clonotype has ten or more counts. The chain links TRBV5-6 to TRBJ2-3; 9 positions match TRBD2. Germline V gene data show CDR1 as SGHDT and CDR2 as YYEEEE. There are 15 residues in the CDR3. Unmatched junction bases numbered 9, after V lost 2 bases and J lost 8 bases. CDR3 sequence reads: CASSFSSGTIVTQYF. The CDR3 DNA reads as TGTGCCAGCAGCTTCTCTAGCGGGACGATAGTTACGCAGTATTTT.

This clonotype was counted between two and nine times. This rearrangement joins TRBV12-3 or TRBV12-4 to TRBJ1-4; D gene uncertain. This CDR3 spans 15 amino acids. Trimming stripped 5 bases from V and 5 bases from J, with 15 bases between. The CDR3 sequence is CASSPGSAGNEKLFF. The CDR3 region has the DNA TGTGCCAGCAGTCCCGGCTCGGCTGGGAATGAAAAACTGTTTTTT.

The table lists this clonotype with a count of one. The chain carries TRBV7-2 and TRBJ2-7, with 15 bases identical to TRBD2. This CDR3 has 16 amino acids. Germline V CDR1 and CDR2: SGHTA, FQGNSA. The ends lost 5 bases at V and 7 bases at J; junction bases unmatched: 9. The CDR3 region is CASSRTSGRGVREQYF. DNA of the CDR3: TGTGCCAGCAGCCGGACTAGCGGGAGGGGTGTAAGAGAGCAGTACTTC. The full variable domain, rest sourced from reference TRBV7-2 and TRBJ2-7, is GAGVSQSPSNKVTEKGKDVELRCDPISGHTALYWYRQSLGQGLEFLIYFQGNSAPDKSGLPSDRFSAERTGGSVSTLTIQRTQQEDSAVYLCASSRTSGRGVREQYFGPGTRLTVT.

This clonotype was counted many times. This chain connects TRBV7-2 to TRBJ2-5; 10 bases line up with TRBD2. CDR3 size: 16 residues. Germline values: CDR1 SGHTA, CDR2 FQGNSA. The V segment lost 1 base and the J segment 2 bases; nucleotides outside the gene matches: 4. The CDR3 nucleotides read TGTGCCAGCAGCTTAGGGCCTAGCGGGGGACAAGAGACCCAGTACTTC. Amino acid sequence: CASSLGPSGGQETQYF.